The clone carrying this T cell receptor beta chain was seen once. Clones were sequenced by immunoSEQ multiplex PCR, and TCRdb holds only the in-frame ones, with some missing. Among roughly 130,000 clones listed, 93% were seen once. The data derive from a study of OX40 agonist ivuxolimab in advanced cancers. V dropped 7 bases and J dropped 3 bases, with 12 bases sitting between them. Germline lookup yields CDR1 SEHNR and CDR2 FQNEAQ (reference sequence). There are 13 residues in the CDR3. The receptor comes from an adult with an advanced solid tumor such as melanoma, head and neck, liver or kidney cancer. V gene TRBV7-9 combines with J gene TRBJ1-1; tentatively, D is TRBD1 (5 bases). Sequencing was performed on CD4+ or CD8+ T cells sorted from blood, taken in a trial of the OX40 agonist ivuxolimab. The CDR3 DNA reads as TGTGCCAGCATCTCGACAGTAGACACTGAAGCTTTCTTT. Translation gives CASISTVDTEAFF.